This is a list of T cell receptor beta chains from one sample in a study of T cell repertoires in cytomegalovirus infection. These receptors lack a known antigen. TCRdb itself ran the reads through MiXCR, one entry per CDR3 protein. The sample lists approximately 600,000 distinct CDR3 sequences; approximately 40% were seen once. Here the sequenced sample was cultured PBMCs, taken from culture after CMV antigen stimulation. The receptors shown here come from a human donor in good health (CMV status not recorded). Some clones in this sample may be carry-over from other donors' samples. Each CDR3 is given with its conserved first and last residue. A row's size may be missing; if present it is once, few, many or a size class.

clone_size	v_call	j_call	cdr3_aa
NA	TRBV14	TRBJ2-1	CASSVGYNEQFF
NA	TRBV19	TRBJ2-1	CASSPGRRHEQFF
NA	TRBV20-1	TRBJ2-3	CSARRGPGPTDTQYF
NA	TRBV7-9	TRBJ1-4	CASSSRGREVEKLFF
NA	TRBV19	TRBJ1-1	CASSSIGGSTEAFF
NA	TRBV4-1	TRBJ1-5	CASSQEGIQPQHF
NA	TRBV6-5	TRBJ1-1	CASTLSGNTEAFF
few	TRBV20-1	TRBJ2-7	CSARNGYEQYF
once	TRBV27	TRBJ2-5	CASSLYAGAWGRQRETQYF
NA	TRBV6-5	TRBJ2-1	CASPPAGDEQFF
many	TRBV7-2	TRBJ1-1	CASSLLTEAFF
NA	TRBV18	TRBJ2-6	CASSPSQTGLTGANVLTF
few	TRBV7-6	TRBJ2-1	CASSGTGSNEQFF
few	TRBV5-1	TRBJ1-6	CASRIGSRANSPLHF
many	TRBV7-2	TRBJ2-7	CASSSQGAYEQYF
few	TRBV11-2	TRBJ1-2	CASSFFRTAYGYTF
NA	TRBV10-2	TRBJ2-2	CATELSLAGVRTGELFF
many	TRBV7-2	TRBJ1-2	CASSSGGGFGDYGYTF
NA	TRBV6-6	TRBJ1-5	CASSPNRDRGWDQPQHF
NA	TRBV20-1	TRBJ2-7	CSALRTPSSYEQYF
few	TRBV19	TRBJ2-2	CASSIDPWGLAGVNTGELFF
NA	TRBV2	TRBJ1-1	CASSPLAGMNTEAFF
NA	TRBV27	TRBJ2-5	CASRDRGETQYF
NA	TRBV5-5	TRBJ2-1	CASSLVAFEQFF
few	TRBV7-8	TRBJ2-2	CASTSRGTGRTGELFF
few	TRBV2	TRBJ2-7	CASSVVEQYF
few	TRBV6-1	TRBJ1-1	CASSLDRLAGPEAFF
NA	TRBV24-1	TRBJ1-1	CATSDSSRDRVPRTEAFF
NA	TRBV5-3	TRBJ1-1	CASRSRQTNTEAFF
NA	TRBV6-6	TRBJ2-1	CASSRPLARRPSSYNEQFF
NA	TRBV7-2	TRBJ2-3	CASSPGGSADTQYF
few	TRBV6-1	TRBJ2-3	CASTEANTDTQYF
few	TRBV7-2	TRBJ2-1	CASSFRRLAGEQFF